The T cell receptor (beta chain) described here comes from a study of shared clonotypes between healthy human individuals. Study-wide results and limits: Sequencing depth was a factor that was expected to affect clonotype sharing among donors. Clonotypes not shared had lower generation probabilities than those common to all four donors.

CD45RO-negative, CCR7-positively selected cells formed the naive CD8 fraction, excluding terminally differentiated effector memory CD45RA+ cells. The donors were all Caucasian adults (living in Nashville, Tennessee). About this clone itself: Its antigen is as yet unknown.

As processed by the authors: Junction-only sequences without quality scores were provided by ImmunoSEQ, so filtering was different. Data came from immunoSEQ multiplex PCR; TCRdb stores just in-frame clones and leaves some out. The V and J calls and clone size are taken from that table; D and trimming were inferred from the DNA. The sample shows 660,000 or so clones, roughly 96% of them seen only once. Germline loops: CDR1 SGDLS, CDR2 YYNGEE. The CDR3 has 13 residues. V shed 0 bases and J shed 5 bases, with 8 bases lying between them. Sequencing was performed on naive CD8+ T cells sorted from blood. The J gene is TRBJ2-5, the V gene TRBV9; D not certain. The receptor was isolated from a woman aged 25 to 39 in good health. The CDR3 sequence is CASSVDQRETQYF. The CDR3, as DNA: TGTGCCAGCAGCGTAGATCAGAGGGAGACCCAGTACTTC.